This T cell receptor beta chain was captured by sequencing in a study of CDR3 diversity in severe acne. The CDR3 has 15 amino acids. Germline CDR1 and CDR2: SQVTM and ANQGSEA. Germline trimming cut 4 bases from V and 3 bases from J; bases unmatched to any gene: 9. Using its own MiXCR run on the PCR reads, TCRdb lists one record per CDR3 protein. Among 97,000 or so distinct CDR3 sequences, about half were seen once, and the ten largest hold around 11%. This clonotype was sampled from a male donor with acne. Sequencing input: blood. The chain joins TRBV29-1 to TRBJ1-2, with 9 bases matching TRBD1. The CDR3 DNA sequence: TGCAGCGTTGGAGGGACAGGGAAGGGGTACTATGGCTACACCTTC. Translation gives CSVGGTGKGYYGYTF.